This entry lists 27 T cell receptor beta chains sequenced from one sample in a study of response to subunit inactivated influenza vaccine. TCRdb re-called the RT-PCR reads through MiXCR, storing one row per CDR3 protein. The sample includes 530,000 or so distinct CDR3 sequences, about 25% seen only once; the top ten take approximately 2%. This specimen was CD4+ T cells sorted from PBMCs, taken 4 to 6 days after vaccination. These receptors were collected from a man aged 45 to 65 who received an inactivated influenza vaccine.

This clonotype was seen a single time. The chain is built from TRBV12-3 or TRBV12-4 and TRBJ2-7; D gene uncertain. V lost 7 bases and J 5 bases, leaving 12 bases between the germline ends. The CDR3 spans 12 residues. CDR3 residues: CASTSAIDEQYF. The CDR3 region has the DNA TGTGCCAGCACCTCCGCCATTGACGAGCAGTACTTC.

The chain employs TRBV7-8 and TRBJ2-1; TRBD2 matches 7 bases. The CDR3 extends over 13 amino acids. CDR1 SGHVS and CDR2 FQNEAQ come from the germline V gene. Germline trimming cut 0 bases from V and 15 bases from J; bases unmatched to any gene: 8. CDR3 DNA sequence: TGTGCCAGCAGCTTAGCCCTGGGGGGGGTCGTGTTCTTC. Encoded protein: CASSLALGGVVFF.

This clonotype was picked up one time. The genes are TRBV27 and TRBJ2-1; 8 bases agree with TRBD1. Germline V CDR1 and CDR2: MNHEY, SMNVEV (reference sequence). V was clipped by 8 bases and J by 9 bases; unmatched bases: 15. CDR3 length: 15 amino acids. CDR3 coding DNA: TGTGCCAGCTCACCCCTAACAGGGGGTGGTTTTGAGCAGTTCTTC. The encoded protein is CASSPLTGGGFEQFF.

The chain carries TRBV28 and TRBJ2-7; unclear D gene. The CDR3 covers 10 residues. The germline gives CDR1 MDHEN, CDR2 SYDVKM. Trimming shortened V by 7 bases and J by 3 bases, and 4 bases separated the two germline ends. The CDR3 sequence: CASTDYEQYF. CDR3 bases: TGTGCCAGCACGGACTACGAGCAGTACTTC.

This clonotype has a handful of counts. The genes are TRBV20-1 and TRBJ1-4; D might be TRBD1 (5 bases). The CDR3 covers 17 residues. Trimming took 1 base from V and 3 from J, leaving 18 bases between them. Germline lookup yields CDR1 DFQATT and CDR2 SNEGSKA (reference sequence). This CDR3 reads CSARAGRRGRANEKLFF. In DNA form, the CDR3 reads TGCAGTGCTAGAGCGGGGAGAAGGGGACGGGCTAATGAAAAACTGTTTTTT.

This sequence joins TRBV11-2 and TRBJ1-2; 7 bases align to TRBD1. With V trimmed by 4 bases and J by 4 bases, 6 bases remained unmatched. Germline CDR1 SGHAT, CDR2 FQNNGV. The CDR3 consists of 14 residues. This chain's CDR3 is CASSSYRGTYGYTF. CDR3 nucleotides: TGTGCCAGCAGCTCCTACAGGGGTACCTATGGCTACACCTTC.

V is TRBV7-9 and J is TRBJ1-1, with D uncertain. V was pared by 5 bases and J by 2 bases, with 12 bases between. In germline, CDR1 is SEHNR, CDR2 FQNEAQ (reference sequence). The CDR3 loop spans 14 amino acids. The CDR3 DNA reads as TGTGCCAGCAGCCAAGCCATGACTAACACTGAAGCTTTCTTT. Its translation: CASSQAMTNTEAFF.

This clonotype has a handful of counts. The V and J genes are TRBV20-1 and TRBJ1-6, with 9 bases lining up with TRBD1. Trimming removed 2 bases from V and 7 bases from J; junction bases left unmatched: 6. Per germline, CDR1 DFQATT and CDR2 SNEGSKA (reference sequence). The CDR3 is 15 residues long. For the CDR3, the DNA is TGCAGTGCTAGAAGGACAGGGGCTGTCAATTCACCCCTCCACTTT. Its translation is CSARRTGAVNSPLHF.

The genes are TRBV6-2 or TRBV6-3 and TRBJ2-2, with D perhaps matching TRBD1 (5 bases). V shed 6 bases and J shed 0 bases, with 11 bases lying between them. Germline V gene sequence: CDR1 MNHEY, CDR2 SVGEGT. The CDR3 consists of 15 residues. The CDR3 coding sequence is TGTGCCAGCAGCTGGGGCCTGACGAACACCGGGGAGCTGTTTTTT. Its protein is CASSWGLTNTGELFF.

This clonotype was recorded a few times. The genes are TRBV6-1 and TRBJ1-5, with unresolved D. V lost 6 bases to trimming and J lost 3 bases, with 9 bases between them. Germline CDR1 MNHNS, CDR2 SASEGT. CDR3 length: 13 amino acids. The CDR3 here is CASRMGTNQPQHF. The DNA of the CDR3 is TGTGCCAGCAGAATGGGCACCAATCAGCCCCAGCATTTT.

This chain links TRBV7-2 with TRBJ2-7; a weak D match, TRBD2 (7 bases). In germline, CDR1 is SGHTA, CDR2 FQGNSA. This CDR3 has 15 amino acids. Trimming stripped 5 bases from V and 6 bases from J, with 20 bases between. DNA for the CDR3: TGTGCCAGCAGCGATGTCGGGGGGCCTAAGGCCGAGCAGTACTTC. Protein product: CASSDVGGPKAEQYF.

The genes are TRBV10-3 and TRBJ2-3, with 7 nucleotides matching TRBD1. From germline, CDR1 is ENHRY and CDR2 SYGVKD. V lost 6 bases, J lost 6 bases, and 12 bases stayed unmatched. The CDR3 is 15 residues long. Here the CDR3 DNA reads TGTGCCATCAGGGAAGGACAGGATTCCTACGATACGCAGTATTTT. This codes for CAIREGQDSYDTQYF.

This clonotype came up many times. V is TRBV20-1 and J is TRBJ2-3; the D gene is possibly TRBD2 (6 bases). The CDR3 extends over 14 amino acids. V was trimmed by 6 bases and J by 3 bases, leaving 16 bases between them. The germline CDR1 and CDR2 sequences are DFQATT and SNEGSKA (reference sequence). The CDR3 sequence: CSAPGWSGTDTQYF. The CDR3 DNA follows: TGCAGTGCCCCCGGCTGGAGCGGGACAGATACGCAGTATTTT.

This clonotype was found a few times. CDR3 amino acids: CASSQVNLQGEAFF. In DNA, the CDR3 is TGCGCCAGCAGCCAAGTAAATTTACAGGGTGAAGCTTTCTTT. The rearrangement uses TRBV4-3 and TRBJ1-1; D is perhaps TRBD1 (6 bases). The V gene lost 1 base and the J gene lost 7 bases, with 13 bases spanning the gap. The germline CDR1 and CDR2 sequences are LGHNA and YSLEER. CDR3 size: 14 residues.

This clonotype was counted between two and nine times. This sequence joins TRBV4-3 and TRBJ2-1; maybe TRBD1 (5 bases). CDR1 and CDR2 (germline): LGHNA, YSLEER. The ends were cut back, 0 bases at V and 2 bases at J, with 8 bases in the middle. CDR3 length equals 15 residues. In DNA, the CDR3 is TGCGCCAGCAGCCAAGAGCAGGGCCCCTACAATGAGCAGTTCTTC. Translation: CASSQEQGPYNEQFF.

This clonotype was counted between two and nine times. The chain links TRBV12-3 or TRBV12-4 to TRBJ1-2; tentative D call: TRBD1 (6 bases). This CDR3 contains 14 residues. V lost 3 bases, J lost 4 bases, and 12 bases lay in between. The CDR3 spells CASSLLQGTYGYTF. CDR3 nucleotides: TGTGCCAGCAGTTTGTTGCAGGGGACCTATGGCTACACCTTC.

The chain links TRBV6-1 to TRBJ2-1; TRBD2 matches at 11 bases. There are 15 residues in the CDR3. Trimming at V came to 4 bases and at J to 8 bases, leaving 7 bases not matched to a gene. Germline V gene lookup returns CDR1 MNHNS and CDR2 SASEGT. CDR3 loop: CASSGTSGSVDEQFF. The CDR3 DNA is TGTGCCAGCAGTGGAACTAGCGGGAGTGTCGATGAGCAGTTCTTC.

This clonotype has more than one count but fewer than ten. The V gene is TRBV10-2, the J gene TRBJ1-1; a possible D gene is TRBD1 (5 bases). Germline CDR1 is WSHSY and CDR2 is SAAADI. The V end lost 6 bases, the J end lost 1 base, and 12 bases lay between the germline ends. The CDR3 sequence is 14 residues long. CDR3 DNA sequence: TGCGCCAGCAGGGGCAGGGAGGGGAACACTGAAGCTTTCTTT. This sequence encodes CASRGREGNTEAFF.

This clonotype was seen repeatedly, ten times or more. This chain uses TRBV12-3 or TRBV12-4 with TRBJ2-5; D remains ambiguous. Trimming took 2 bases from V and 0 from J, leaving 4 bases between them. This CDR3 has 13 residues. The CDR3 is CASSLLDQETQYF. The CDR3 DNA follows: TGTGCCAGCAGTTTATTAGACCAAGAGACCCAGTACTTC.

This clonotype has ten or more counts. The chain couples TRBV7-9 to TRBJ1-2; D not resolved. V dropped 0 bases and J dropped 14 bases, with 13 bases sitting between them. CDR1 SEHNR and CDR2 FQNEAQ come from the germline V gene (reference sequence). The CDR3 covers 12 residues. DNA for the CDR3: TGTGCCAGCAGCTTAGCTAATTGGATCTGGACCTTC. Its translation is CASSLANWIWTF.

A few counts support this clonotype. The V gene is TRBV12-3 or TRBV12-4, the J gene TRBJ1-1; D possibly corresponds to TRBD1 (6 bases). The CDR3 runs 14 residues. Between the trimmed V and J ends, which lost 6 bases and 3 bases, there was a span of 14 bases. CDR3 loop: CASSTRGGDTEAFF. CDR3 in DNA: TGTGCCAGCAGCACCAGGGGAGGGGACACTGAAGCTTTCTTT.

V gene TRBV3-1 combines with J gene TRBJ2-1; 11 bases are a match to TRBD2. The CDR3 contains 15 residues. CDR1 and CDR2 (germline): LGHDT, YNNKEL (reference sequence). V lost 1 base to trimming and J lost 10 bases; unmatched junction nucleotides: 6. CDR3 DNA: TGTGCCAGCAGCCAAGGTCCGGCTAGCGGGAGGGAGCAGTTCTTC. The encoded protein is CASSQGPASGREQFF.

This sequence joins TRBV9 and TRBJ2-5; no firm D call. The CDR3 length is 14 residues. The germline V gene encodes CDR1 SGDLS and CDR2 YYNGEE. Trimming pared 4 bases from V and 4 bases from J, leaving 14 bases between. The DNA for the CDR3 is TGTGCCAGCAGCCCTTACGCTCTCACAGAGACCCAGTACTTC. Protein product: CASSPYALTETQYF.

This clonotype showed up just a few times. The chain links TRBV4-3 to TRBJ1-4; 8 bases align to TRBD1. Germline values: CDR1 LGHNA, CDR2 YSLEER. J lost 8 bases, V lost 3 bases, and 8 bases had no gene match. There are 15 residues in the CDR3. This chain's CDR3 is CASSQDRDRREKLFF. The CDR3, as DNA: TGCGCCAGCAGCCAGGACAGGGACCGGAGAGAAAAACTGTTTTTT.

This clonotype was seen a handful of times. The J gene is TRBJ2-2, the V gene TRBV7-2; 11 positions agree with TRBD2. V was clipped by 2 bases and J by 7 bases; unmatched bases: 6. The CDR3 length is 16 residues. Germline assignment: CDR1 SGHTA and CDR2 FQGNSA. The CDR3 reads CASSLTGTSGIGELFF. The CDR3 region has the DNA TGTGCCAGCAGCTTAACCGGGACTAGCGGTATCGGGGAGCTGTTTTTT.

The chain links TRBV7-2 to TRBJ1-2; TRBD1 matches 11 bases. This CDR3 is built from 14 residues. V lost 3 bases and J lost 10; bases outside the gene matches: 7. Germline CDR1 is SGHTA and CDR2 is FQGNSA. In DNA, the CDR3 is TGTGCCAGCAGCTTCCCGGACAGGGGGCGTGTCTACACCTTC. Translation: CASSFPDRGRVYTF.

This clonotype was detected ten times or more. The rearrangement links TRBV29-1 to TRBJ1-5, with a possible D match to TRBD1 (6 bases). Deletions cut 4 bases from V and 3 bases from J, with 10 bases between. Germline CDR1 and CDR2: SQVTM and ANQGSEA. CDR3 size: 13 residues. CDR3 in amino acids: CSVAKGVNQPQHF. In DNA, the CDR3 is TGCAGCGTTGCCAAGGGGGTCAATCAGCCCCAGCATTTT.